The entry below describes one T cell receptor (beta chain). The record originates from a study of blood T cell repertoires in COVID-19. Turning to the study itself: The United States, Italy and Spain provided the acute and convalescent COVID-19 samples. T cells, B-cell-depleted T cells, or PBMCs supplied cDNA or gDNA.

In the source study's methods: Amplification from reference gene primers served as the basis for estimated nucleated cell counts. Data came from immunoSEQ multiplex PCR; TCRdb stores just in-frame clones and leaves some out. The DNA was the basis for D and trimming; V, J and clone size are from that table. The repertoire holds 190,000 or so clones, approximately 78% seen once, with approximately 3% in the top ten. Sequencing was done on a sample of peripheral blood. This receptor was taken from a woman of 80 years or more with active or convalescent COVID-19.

The CDR3 sequence: CASSPREGNYGYTF. The CDR3 bases are TGTGCCAGCTCACCTAGGGAGGGTAACTATGGCTACACCTTC. This rearrangement joins TRBV18 to TRBJ1-2; D ambiguous. With 3 bases removed from V and 1 base from J, the gap between germline ends came to 9 bases. Germline assignment: CDR1 KGHSH and CDR2 LQKENI. This CDR3 region has 14 residues.